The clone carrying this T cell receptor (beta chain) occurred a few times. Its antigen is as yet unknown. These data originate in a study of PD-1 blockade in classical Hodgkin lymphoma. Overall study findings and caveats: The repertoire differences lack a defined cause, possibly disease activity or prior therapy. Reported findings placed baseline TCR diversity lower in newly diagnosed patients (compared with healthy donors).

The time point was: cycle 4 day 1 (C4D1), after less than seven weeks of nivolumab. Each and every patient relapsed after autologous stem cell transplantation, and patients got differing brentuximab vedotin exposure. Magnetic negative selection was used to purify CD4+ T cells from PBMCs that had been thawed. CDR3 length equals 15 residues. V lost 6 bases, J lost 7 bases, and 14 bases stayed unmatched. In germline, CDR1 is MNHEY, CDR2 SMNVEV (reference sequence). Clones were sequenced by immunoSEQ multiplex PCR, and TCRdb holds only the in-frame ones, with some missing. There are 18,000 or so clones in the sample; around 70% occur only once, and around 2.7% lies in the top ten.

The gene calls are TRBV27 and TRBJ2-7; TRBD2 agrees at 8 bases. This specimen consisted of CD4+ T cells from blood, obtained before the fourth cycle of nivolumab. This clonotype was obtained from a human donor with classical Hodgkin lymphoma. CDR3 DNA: TGTGCCAGCAGCCGGGGGGGAGCGGGAGTGTTTGAGCAGTACTTC. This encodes CASSRGGAGVFEQYF.